Below, one T cell receptor beta chain is given with its context. There are a few counts of this clone. No cognate antigen has been identified for it. A read error may produce the germline difference seen at one junction end. The High Capacity cDNA Reverse Transcription Kit was used to reverse transcribe all of the isolated RNA, meaning that expressed TCRB transcripts were what got sequenced. Deep immunoSEQ sequencing was performed on naive, central memory and regulatory T cell samples, with an average of around 3.5 million total reads per sample. After sorted cells were lysed in RLT buffer, RNA was extracted with DNase-treated RNeasy Micro or Mini kits, with the choice depending on cell number. To prevent cross-contamination, each cell subset was processed individually, whereas patient and healthy donor samples were processed jointly. TCRB sequences were amplified from cDNA with the immunoSEQ multiplex PCR, producing 87-bp fragments spanning the CDR3 region. Sequencing of the amplicons was performed on the Illumina HiSeq platform. As for the authors' bioinformatics: PCR bias was computationally corrected using synthetic template baselines, reads within Hamming distance 2 were collapsed, and singletons that could not be merged were discarded. Reads were aligned against IMGT so that V, D and J genes, CDR3 length and insertions or deletions at six rearrangement sites could be assigned. Within each subset, clonotype counts were normalized to the number of sorted cells before true diversity and Gini coefficients were calculated with the tcR R package. The overlap coefficient, calculated on TCRB nucleotide sequences, was used to quantify repertoire sharing. As a proxy for the pre-selection repertoire, out-of-frame TCRB sequences from naive cells were analyzed. TCRdb obtained this table from immuneACCESS and retained in-frame rearrangements with V and J assigned. These tables miss some clones; where compared with another copy, unresolved V genes account for less than half of the shortfall, and the remainder is unexplained. V and J calls and clone size come straight from that table; D and trimming were deduced from the DNA. In all, the sample holds hundreds of thousands of clones, and 15% to 17% of those were seen once. 0.09% to 0.095% of the sample is taken by the ten largest.

Each donor gave one peripheral blood draw, averaging approximately 120 mL, which was collected into heparinised tubes. A BD FACSAria II and a panel including CD45RO, CCR7, CD25, CD127, CD95 and CD27 were used to sort naive, central memory, regulatory and stem cell-like memory CD4+ T cells. Every sorted population had a purity above 98%. PBMCs were separated immediately by Lymphoprep density gradient centrifugation and were stained directly, without being cultured. Samples were stained and sorted in pairs, with one healthy donor and one patient per experiment, so that batch effects were minimized. The data are from a study of beta chain features in type 1 diabetes (dated by TCRdb to 2016 to 2018). For the study in its entirety: No differences in mean age, gender distribution, total cell number or subset yield were found between patients and healthy donors. A total of 90 million to 140 million sorted cells were examined across all samples, and RNA yield correlated strongly with the number of cells per subset. The study compared TCRB repertoires of sorted circulating CD4+ T cell subsets between recently diagnosed type 1 diabetes patients and matched healthy donors. Whereas all 28 donors provided naive and central memory subsets, regulatory and stem cell-like memory subsets were isolated from just 8 patients and about eight healthy donors. Here is what the overall study found, with its caveats: In all four CD4+ subsets, TCRB CDR3 length was moderately but significantly shorter in type 1 diabetes patients. Because cDNA rather than genomic DNA was sequenced, highly expressing activated cells could have been over-represented, although no difference in activation and CD3 levels was found between groups. Naive, central memory and regulatory TCRB repertoires appeared to be more similar among patients than among healthy donors. Shorter templates might have been favored by PCR, but patient and control samples were amplified and corrected together, so both groups would have been affected equally by any skew. HLA sub-analyses involved small numbers of individuals, so any influence of HLA type on TCRB rearrangement remained unresolved. At VDJ recombination sites, type 1 diabetes patients had fewer insertions and more deleted nucleotides, which implies abnormalities in thymic rearrangement.

The CDR3 has 13 amino acids, counting the end cysteine and phenylalanine. This entry keeps only the CDR3 DNA: 39 bases, framed from base 1. The germline V gene provides CDR1 SGHAT and CDR2 FQNNGV. Sequencing was performed on naive CD4+ T cells from blood. The sample's cell subset or site, from its label and the paper: true naive CD4+ T cells. This chain joins TRBV11-2 to TRBJ2-1; 7 bases in the middle match TRBD2. The receptor comes from a man between 18 and 35 years old in good health. The nucleotide sequence is TGTGCCAGCAGCTTAGATCGCCTGAGCGGGGTGGTCTTC. The encoded protein is CASSLDRLSGVVF.